These 9 T cell receptor beta chains were sequenced from one sample in a study of cytomegalovirus exposure and HLA in healthy donors (dated by TCRdb to about 2017). Library preparation was by the immunoSEQ multiplex PCR assay. A mixture of 60 forward primers for TCR Vbeta segments and 13 reverse primers for TCR Jbeta segments was used in the multiplex PCR. TCRdb retrieved this table from immuneACCESS and kept in-frame rearrangements only. Not all clones are present; in checked studies, unresolved V genes account for under half, and no reason is known for the remainder. This sample comprises more than 150,000 clones, more than 75% of them detected only once. The ten largest clones take up about 2.5% of the sample. Sequencing used PBMCs. These receptors all stem from a woman in her thirties in good health and CMV-seropositive.

The chain combines TRBV7-8 with TRBJ2-7; D not certain. Germline-derived CDR1 and CDR2 are SGHVS and FQNEAQ. V shed 2 bases and J shed 6 bases, with 5 bases lying between them. CDR3 length equals 11 residues. In DNA, the CDR3 is TGTGCCAGCAGCTTAACAACCGAGCAGTACTTC. This codes for CASSLTTEQYF.

The gene calls are TRBV6-1 and TRBJ2-7, with 13 positions matching TRBD2. V was clipped by 5 bases and J by 6 bases; unmatched bases: 7. CDR1 MNHNS and CDR2 SASEGT come from the germline V gene. CDR3 length: 15 amino acids. The CDR3 DNA follows: TGTGCCAGCAGTACTACTAGCGGGGGGGCCAGCGAGCAGTACTTC. Residues: CASSTTSGGASEQYF.

The gene calls are TRBV18 and TRBJ1-1; 7 bases are a match to TRBD1. This CDR3 is 17 amino acids long. Per germline, CDR1 KGHSH and CDR2 LQKENI. V shed 6 bases and J 1 base; nucleotides not matched to a gene: 14. The chain's CDR3 is CASSPGLTGRRNTEAFF. The CDR3 bases are TGTGCCAGCTCCCCCGGTTTGACAGGGCGAAGGAACACTGAAGCTTTCTTT.

V gene TRBV30 combines with J gene TRBJ1-6; D perhaps matches TRBD1 (6 bases). The CDR3 length is 13 residues. Trimming removed 4 bases from V and 14 bases from J, with 18 bases in between. Germline V lookup: CDR1 GTSNPN, CDR2 SVGIG (reference sequence). The CDR3 DNA reads as TGTGCCTGGACCACACTAACAGGGTCATCCCTCCACTTT. This encodes CAWTTLTGSSLHF.

This chain links TRBV7-7 with TRBJ2-5; 15 bases match TRBD2. The germline CDR1 and CDR2 sequences are SSHAT and FNYEAQ (reference sequence). V lost 5 bases, J lost 5 bases, and 3 bases stayed unmatched. The CDR3 consists of 15 residues. CDR3 protein: CASSSGLAGGETQYF. The CDR3 DNA reads TGTGCCAGCAGCAGCGGACTAGCGGGGGGGGAGACCCAGTACTTC.

On this clone itself: Different DNA sequences within this sample yield the same CDR3. The rearrangement joins TRBV7-2 to TRBJ1-5; 11 bases match TRBD1. Trimming at V came to 5 bases and at J to 5 bases, leaving 5 bases not matched to a gene. CDR1 and CDR2 (germline): SGHTA, FQGNSA. The CDR3 contains 15 residues. CDR3 nucleotides: TGTGCCAGCAGCAGGGAGGGACAGGGGGATCAGCCCCAGCATTTT. Its protein is CASSREGQGDQPQHF. The full variable domain, with the rest looked up from reference TRBV7-2 and TRBJ1-5, is GAGVSQSPSNKVTEKGKDVELRCDPISGHTALYWYRQSLGQGLEFLIYFQGNSAPDKSGLPSDRFSAERTGGSVSTLTIQRTQQEDSAVYLCASSREGQGDQPQHFGDGTRLSIL.

The chain is built from TRBV4-3 and TRBJ1-4; D might be TRBD1 (5 bases). Per the germline V gene, CDR1 is LGHNA and CDR2 is YSLEER. The CDR3 is 16 amino acids. Trimming took off 0 bases at V and 8 bases at J, with 16 bases between the two ends. CDR3 nucleotide sequence: TGCGCCAGCAGCCAAGAGGATGCAGGGCTAGGCGAAAAACTGTTTTTT. It yields the protein CASSQEDAGLGEKLFF.

The V call is TRBV7-8, the J call TRBJ2-5, with 8 bases identical to TRBD1. The V segment lost 7 bases and the J segment 0 bases; nucleotides outside the gene matches: 10. This CDR3 contains 16 residues. Germline loops: CDR1 SGHVS, CDR2 FQNEAQ. CDR3 DNA sequence: TGTGCCAGCATGCAGGGGGCGGGTCGGAACCAAGAGACCCAGTACTTC. This translates into CASMQGAGRNQETQYF.

The chain recombines TRBV2 with TRBJ2-4, with D unclear. V lost 2 bases and J 9 bases, leaving 14 bases between the germline ends. The CDR3 extends over 14 amino acids. The germline V gene has CDR1 SNHLY and CDR2 FYNNEI. The CDR3 loop reads CASSESPGGLIQYF. CDR3 bases: TGTGCCAGCAGTGAATCCCCTGGTGGGCTCATTCAGTACTTC.